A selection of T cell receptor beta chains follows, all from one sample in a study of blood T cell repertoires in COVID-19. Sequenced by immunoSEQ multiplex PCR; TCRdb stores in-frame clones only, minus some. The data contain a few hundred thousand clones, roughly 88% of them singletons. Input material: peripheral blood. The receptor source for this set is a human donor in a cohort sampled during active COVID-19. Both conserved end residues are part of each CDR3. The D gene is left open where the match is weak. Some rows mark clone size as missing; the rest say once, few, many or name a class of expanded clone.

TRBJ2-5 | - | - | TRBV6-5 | CASSYGGNQETQYF | TGTGCCAGCAGTTACGGGGGGAACCAAGAGACCCAGTACTTC
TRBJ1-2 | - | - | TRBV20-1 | CSASFNQGYGYTF | TGCAGTGCTAGTTTTAATCAGGGCTATGGCTACACCTTC
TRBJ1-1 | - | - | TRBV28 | CASSTTGLNTEAFF | TGTGCCAGCAGCACTACAGGCCTGAACACTGAAGCTTTCTTT
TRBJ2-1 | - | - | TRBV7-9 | CASSFSGEQFF | TGTGCCAGCAGCTTCTCGGGTGAGCAGTTCTTC
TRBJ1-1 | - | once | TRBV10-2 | CASSGEGGTTEAFF | TGCGCCAGCAGTGGCGAGGGAGGGACCACTGAAGCTTTCTTT
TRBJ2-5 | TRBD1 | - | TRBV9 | CARNLTGAQNQETQYF | TGTGCCAGGAACCTGACAGGGGCGCAAAACCAAGAGACCCAGTACTTC
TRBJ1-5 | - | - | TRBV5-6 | CASSSQNRVGQPQHF | TGTGCCAGCAGCTCCCAAAACAGGGTCGGTCAGCCCCAGCATTTT
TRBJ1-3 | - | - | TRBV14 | CASSHLGNTIYF | TGTGCCAGCAGCCACCTCGGGAACACCATATATTTT
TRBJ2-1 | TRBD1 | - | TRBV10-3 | CATRDRGPYNEQFF | TGTGCCACCCGCGACAGGGGGCCCTACAATGAGCAGTTCTTC
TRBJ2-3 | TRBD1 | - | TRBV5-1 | CASSTSSGQGSRTDTQYF | TGCGCCAGCAGCACCTCTTCCGGACAGGGATCACGCACAGATACGCAGTATTTT
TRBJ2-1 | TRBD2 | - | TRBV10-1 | CASSAGASGYNEQFF | TGCGCCAGCAGTGCCGGGGCTAGCGGATACAATGAGCAGTTCTTC
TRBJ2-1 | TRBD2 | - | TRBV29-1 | CSVGLAGYSFYNEQFF | TGCAGCGTTGGGCTAGCGGGTTATTCCTTCTACAATGAGCAGTTCTTC
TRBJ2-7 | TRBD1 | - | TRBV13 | CASSSWTGAHEQYF | TGTGCCAGCAGCTCATGGACAGGGGCGCACGAGCAGTACTTC
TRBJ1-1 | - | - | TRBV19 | CASSMRTALDMNTEAFF | TGTGCCAGTAGTATGCGGACAGCCCTGGATATGAACACTGAAGCTTTCTTT
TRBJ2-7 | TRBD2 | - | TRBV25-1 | CASSELAGGLYEQYF | TGTGCCAGCAGTGAATTGGCGGGAGGCCTCTACGAGCAGTACTTC
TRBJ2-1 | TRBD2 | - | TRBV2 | CASRRLAGGNEQFF | TGTGCCAGCAGGAGGCTAGCGGGGGGTAATGAGCAGTTCTTC
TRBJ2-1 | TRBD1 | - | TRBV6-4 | CASSLTGSSYNEQFF | TGTGCCAGCAGCTTGACAGGGAGCTCCTACAATGAGCAGTTCTTC
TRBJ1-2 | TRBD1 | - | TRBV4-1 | CASSQPTLDREGYTF | TGCGCCAGCAGCCAACCCACCCTGGACAGGGAAGGCTACACCTTC
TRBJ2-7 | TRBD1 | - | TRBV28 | CASGGQGDEQYF | TGTGCCAGCGGAGGACAGGGCGACGAGCAGTACTTC
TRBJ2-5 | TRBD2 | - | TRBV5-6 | CASSLGTSGYQETQYF | TGTGCCAGCAGCCTCGGGACTAGCGGTTACCAAGAGACCCAGTACTTC
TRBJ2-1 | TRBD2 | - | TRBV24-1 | CATSDTLAGGYNEQFF | TGTGCCACCAGTGATACACTAGCGGGAGGATACAATGAGCAGTTCTTC
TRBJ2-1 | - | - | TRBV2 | CASRHTGEFLDEQFF | TGTGCCAGCAGACACACGGGAGAGTTCTTAGATGAGCAGTTCTTC
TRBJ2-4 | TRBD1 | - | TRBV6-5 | CASRGTGDIQYF | TGTGCCAGCAGAGGAACAGGGGACATTCAGTACTTC
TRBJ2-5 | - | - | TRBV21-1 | CASSKSQGCGCQETQYF | TGTGCCAGCAGCAAAAGCCAGGGTTGTGGGTGCCAAGAGACCCAGTACTTC
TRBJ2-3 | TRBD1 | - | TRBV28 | CASSSTGVGDTQYF | TGTGCCAGCAGTTCTACAGGGGTCGGAGATACGCAGTATTTT
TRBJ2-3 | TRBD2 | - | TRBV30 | CAWSVLAGAGTDTQYF | TGTGCCTGGAGTGTACTAGCGGGAGCTGGCACAGATACGCAGTATTTT
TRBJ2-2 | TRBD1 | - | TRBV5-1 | CASSLRTGFSNTGELFF | TGCGCCAGCAGCCTCCGGACAGGTTTTTCGAACACCGGGGAGCTGTTTTTT
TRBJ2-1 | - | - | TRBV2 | CASSEKPAGTYNEQFF | TGTGCCAGCAGTGAAAAGCCGGCGGGAACGTACAATGAGCAGTTCTTC
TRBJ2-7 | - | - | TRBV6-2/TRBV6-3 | CASSYSPGLEQYF | TGTGCCAGCAGTTACTCTCCTGGCTTAGAGCAGTACTTC
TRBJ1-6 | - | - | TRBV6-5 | CASSYSTQGFSPLHF | TGTGCCAGCAGTTACTCGACCCAGGGTTTCTCACCCCTCCACTTT
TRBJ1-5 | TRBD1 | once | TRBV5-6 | CASSRQGERQPQHF | TGTGCCAGCAGTCGGCAGGGGGAAAGGCAGCCCCAGCATTTT
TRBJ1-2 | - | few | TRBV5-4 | CASSLPGLFGYTF | TGTGCCAGCAGCTTGCCAGGGCTATTTGGCTACACCTTC
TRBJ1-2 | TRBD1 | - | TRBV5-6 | CASNPPGQGAFGYTF | TGTGCCAGCAACCCTCCGGGACAGGGGGCGTTTGGCTACACCTTC
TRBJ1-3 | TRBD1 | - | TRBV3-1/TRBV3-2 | CASSYRGAGNTIYF | TGTGCCAGCAGTTACAGGGGCGCTGGAAACACCATATATTTT
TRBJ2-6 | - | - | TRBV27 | CASRTRAGANVLTF | TGTGCCAGCAGAACCAGGGCCGGGGCCAACGTCCTGACTTTC
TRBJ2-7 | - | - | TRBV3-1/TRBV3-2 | CASSQWTEQYF | TGTGCCAGCAGCCAATGGACAGAGCAGTACTTC
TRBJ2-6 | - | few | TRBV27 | CASSFRGYGANVLTF | TGTGCCAGCAGTTTTAGAGGGTATGGGGCCAACGTCCTGACTTTC